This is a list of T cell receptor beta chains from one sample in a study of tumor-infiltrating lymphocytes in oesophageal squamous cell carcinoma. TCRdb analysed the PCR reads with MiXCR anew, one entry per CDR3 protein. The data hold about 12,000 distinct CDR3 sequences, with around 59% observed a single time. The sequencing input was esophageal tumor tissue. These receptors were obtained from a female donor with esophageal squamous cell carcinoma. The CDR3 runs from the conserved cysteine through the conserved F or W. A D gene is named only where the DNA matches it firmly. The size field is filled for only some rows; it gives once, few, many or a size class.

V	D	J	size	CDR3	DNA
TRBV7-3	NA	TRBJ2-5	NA	CASSPRAGSETQYF	TGTGCCAGCAGCCCTAGGGCGGGTAGCGAGACCCAGTACTTC
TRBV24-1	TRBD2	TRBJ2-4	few	CATSDSGGGAVIQYF	TGTGCCACCAGTGATTCGGGAGGGGGGGCGGTCATTCAGTACTTC
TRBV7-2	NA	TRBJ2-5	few	CASSLSETQYF	TGTGCCAGCAGCTTATCCGAGACCCAGTACTTC
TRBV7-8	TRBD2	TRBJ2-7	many	CASSLLLAGGESVLEQYF	TGTGCCAGCAGCTTATTGCTAGCGGGAGGAGAGAGCGTCCTCGAGCAGTACTTC
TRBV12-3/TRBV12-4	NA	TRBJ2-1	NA	CASSLLKGFSYNEQFF	TGTGCCAGCAGTCTCTTAAAGGGGTTCTCCTACAATGAGCAGTTCTTC
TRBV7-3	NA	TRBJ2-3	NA	CASRNRDTDTQYF	TGTGCCAGCCGGAACAGGGACACAGATACGCAGTATTTT
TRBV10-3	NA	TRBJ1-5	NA	CAISEGEGGQPQHF	TGTGCCATCAGTGAAGGGGAGGGGGGTCAGCCCCAGCATTTT
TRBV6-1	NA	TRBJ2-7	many	CASSPHVGGQGEQYF	TGTGCCAGCAGCCCTCATGTGGGGGGCCAGGGCGAGCAGTACTTC
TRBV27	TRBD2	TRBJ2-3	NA	CASSRGLAGADTQYF	TGTGCCAGCAGTAGGGGACTAGCGGGAGCAGATACGCAGTATTTT
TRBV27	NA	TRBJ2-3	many	CASSFSVGSSTDTQYF	TGTGCCAGCAGTTTTAGCGTCGGGTCTAGCACAGATACGCAGTATTTT
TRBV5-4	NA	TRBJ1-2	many	CASSLGGGGNYGYTF	TGTGCCAGCAGCTTGGGTGGAGGCGGTAACTATGGCTACACCTTC
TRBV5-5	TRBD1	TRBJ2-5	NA	CASSFGQGVYQETQYF	TGTGCCAGCAGCTTTGGACAGGGGGTGTACCAAGAGACCCAGTACTTC
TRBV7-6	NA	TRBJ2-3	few	CASSIAGSSTDTQYF	TGTGCCAGCAGCATAGCAGGTTCTAGCACAGATACGCAGTATTTT
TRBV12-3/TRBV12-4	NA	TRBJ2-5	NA	CASSWASVYNEQYF	TGTGCCAGCAGTTGGGCTAGCGTGTACAATGAGCAGTACTTC
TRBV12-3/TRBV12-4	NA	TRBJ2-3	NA	CASSPLGVPSTDTQYF	TGTGCCAGCAGTCCTTTAGGGGTCCCTAGCACAGATACGCAGTATTTT
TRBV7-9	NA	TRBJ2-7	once	CASSLVGAPSYEQYF	TGTGCCAGCAGCTTAGTGGGGGCCCCCTCCTACGAGCAGTACTTC
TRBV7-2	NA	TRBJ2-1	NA	CASSPKLGSGAYNEQFF	TGTGCCAGCAGCCCCAAGTTGGGGTCAGGGGCCTACAATGAGCAGTTCTTC
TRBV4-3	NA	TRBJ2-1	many	CASSQQSSSYNEQFF	TGCGCCAGCAGCCAACAATCGAGCTCCTACAATGAGCAGTTCTTC
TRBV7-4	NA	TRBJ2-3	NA	CASRQAVGDTQYF	TGTGCCAGCAGGCAGGCCGTTGGGGATACGCAGTATTTT
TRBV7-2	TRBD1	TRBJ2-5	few	CASSLWAGGQETQYF	TGTGCCAGCAGCTTATGGGCAGGGGGACAAGAGACCCAGTACTTC
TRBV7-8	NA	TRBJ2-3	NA	CASSLRVDTQYF	TGTGCCAGCAGCTTACGGGTCGATACGCAGTATTTT
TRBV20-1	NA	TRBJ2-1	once	CRAKVSGTYEQFF	TGCAGGGCTAAGGTTTCCGGTACCTACGAGCAGTTCTTC
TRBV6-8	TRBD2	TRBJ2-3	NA	CASKDSGTTDTQYF	TGTGCCAGCAAAGATAGCGGGACTACAGATACGCAGTATTTT
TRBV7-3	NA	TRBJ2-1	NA	CASSLSFQGKQFF	TGTGCCAGCAGCTTATCATTTCAGGGTAAGCAGTTCTTC
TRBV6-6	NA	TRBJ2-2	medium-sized	CASSYAGFANTGELFF	TGTGCCAGCAGTTACGCAGGGTTCGCGAACACCGGGGAGCTGTTTTTT
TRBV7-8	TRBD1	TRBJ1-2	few	CASSQEGQGAGGYTF	TGTGCCAGCAGCCAGGAGGGACAGGGGGCTGGTGGCTACACCTTC
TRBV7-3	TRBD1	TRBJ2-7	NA	CASSKGQGAYNEQCF	TGTGCCAGCAGCAAGGGACAGGGGGCCTACAATGAGCAGTGCTTC
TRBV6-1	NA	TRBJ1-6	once	CASSEVPTDSPLDF	TGTGCCAGCAGTGAAGTCCCCACCGATTCACCCCTCGACTTT
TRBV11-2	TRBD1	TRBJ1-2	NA	CASSLDRVYGYTF	TGTGCCAGCAGCTTGGACAGGGTCTATGGCTACACCTTC
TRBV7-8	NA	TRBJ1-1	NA	CASSFSTREAFF	TGTGCCAGCAGCTTTTCGACCCGTGAAGCTTTCTTT
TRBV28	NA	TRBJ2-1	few	CASSLPSEGGYNEQFF	TGTGCCAGCAGTTTACCCTCGGAGGGCGGCTACAATGAGCAGTTCTTC
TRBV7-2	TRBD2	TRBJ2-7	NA	CASSWTSGSYEQYF	TGTGCCAGCAGCTGGACTAGCGGGAGCTACGAGCAGTACTTC
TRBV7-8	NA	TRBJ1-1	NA	CASSAFMNTEAFF	TGTGCCAGCAGCGCCTTTATGAACACTGAAGCTTTCTTT
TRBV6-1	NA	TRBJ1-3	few	CASSTSGNTIYF	TGTGCCAGCAGTACCTCAGGAAACACCATATATTTT
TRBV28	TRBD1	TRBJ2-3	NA	CASAGTGLGQADTQYF	TGTGCCAGCGCCGGGACAGGGTTGGGCCAGGCAGATACGCAGTATTTT
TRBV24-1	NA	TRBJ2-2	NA	CATSVLNTGELFF	TGTGCCACCAGTGTTTTGAACACCGGGGAGCTGTTTTTT
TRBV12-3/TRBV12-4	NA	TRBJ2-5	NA	CASSLAERKTQYF	TGTGCCAGCAGTTTAGCGGAAAGGAAGACCCAGTACTTC
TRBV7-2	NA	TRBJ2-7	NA	CASSSDRNSPLHF	TGTGCCAGCAGCTCGGACAGAAATTCACCCCTCCACTTC
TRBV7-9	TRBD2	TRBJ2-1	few	CASSPRTSLNEQFF	TGTGCCAGCAGCCCCAGGACTAGCTTGAATGAGCAGTTCTTC
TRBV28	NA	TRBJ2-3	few	CASTSRDTQYF	TGTGCCAGCACAAGCAGGGATACGCAGTATTTT
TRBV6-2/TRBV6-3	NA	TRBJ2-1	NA	CASSEVVATYNEQFF	TGTGCCAGCAGTGAAGTAGTGGCTACCTACAATGAGCAGTTCTTC
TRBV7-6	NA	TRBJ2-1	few	CASSWDSNNEQFF	TGTGCCAGCAGCTGGGACTCCAACAATGAGCAGTTCTTC